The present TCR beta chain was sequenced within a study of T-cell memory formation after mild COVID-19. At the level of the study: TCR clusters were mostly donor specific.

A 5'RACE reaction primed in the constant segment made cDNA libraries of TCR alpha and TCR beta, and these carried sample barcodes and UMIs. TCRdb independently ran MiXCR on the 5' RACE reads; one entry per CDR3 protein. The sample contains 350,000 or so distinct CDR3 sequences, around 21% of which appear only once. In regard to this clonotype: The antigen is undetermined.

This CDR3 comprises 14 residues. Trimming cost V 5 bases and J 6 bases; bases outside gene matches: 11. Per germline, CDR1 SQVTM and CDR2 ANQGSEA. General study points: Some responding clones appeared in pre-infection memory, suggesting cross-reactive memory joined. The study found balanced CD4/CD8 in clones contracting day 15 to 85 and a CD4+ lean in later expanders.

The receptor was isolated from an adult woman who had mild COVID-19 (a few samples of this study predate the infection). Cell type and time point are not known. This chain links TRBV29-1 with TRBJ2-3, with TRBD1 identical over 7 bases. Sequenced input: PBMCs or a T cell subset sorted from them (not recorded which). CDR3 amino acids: CSVLPTGLGDTQYF. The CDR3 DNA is TGCAGCGTTCTACCGACAGGGTTGGGGGATACGCAGTATTTT.